The rows below give T cell receptor beta chains drawn from one sample of a study of tumor-infiltrating lymphocytes in oesophageal squamous cell carcinoma. Via MiXCR, TCRdb re-called the PCR reads, giving one row per CDR3 protein. The table includes roughly 3,800 distinct CDR3 sequences, less than 20% detected once. The material sequenced was normal esophageal tissue next to the tumor. These receptors all come from a male donor with esophageal squamous cell carcinoma. Both conserved end residues are part of each CDR3. The D gene is left open where the match is weak. Size is stated for part of the rows, as once, few or many counts, or as a class when the clone is expanded.

v_call	clone_size	d_call	j_call	cdr3_nt	cdr3_aa
TRBV24-1	many	.	TRBJ1-2	TGTGCCACCAGTGATTTTCAGGGAGGCTACACCTTC	CATSDFQGGYTF
TRBV7-9	many	.	TRBJ1-4	TGTGCCAGCAGCTCACATGGGGCGTCTAATGAAAAACTGTTTTTT	CASSSHGASNEKLFF
TRBV19	many	.	TRBJ2-1	TGTGCCAGTAGTATGGGAAACCGGGGGTTTCACAATGAGCAGTTCTTC	CASSMGNRGFHNEQFF
TRBV5-1	many	.	TRBJ1-1	TGCGCCAGCAGTACGAGCAGCACCATGAACACTGAAGCTTTCTTT	CASSTSSTMNTEAFF
TRBV10-3	many	TRBD2	TRBJ2-3	TGTGCCATCAGTGTTCTGCGGGGGGCTGGGGGTGGGCAGTATTTT	CAISVLRGAGGGQYF
TRBV15	few	.	TRBJ2-1	TGTGCCACCAGCAGAGATAACAGGGCTACCTCCTACAATGAGCAGTTCTTC	CATSRDNRATSYNEQFF
TRBV7-2	many	TRBD1	TRBJ1-3	TGTGCCAGCAGCGCCGGGACAGCGGCTTTCTCTGGAAACACCATATATTTT	CASSAGTAAFSGNTIYF
TRBV27	once	TRBD2	TRBJ2-3	TGTGCCAGCAGGAGACTAGCGGTCGGGGAGCTGTATTTT	CASRRLAVGELYF
TRBV19	.	.	TRBJ1-1	TGTGCCAGTAGTATAGAAGGGTTTAACACTGAAGCTTTCTTT	CASSIEGFNTEAFF
TRBV5-1	many	TRBD2	TRBJ2-5	TGCGCCAGCAGCTTGGGTCCAACTAGCGGACAAGAGACCCAGTACTTC	CASSLGPTSGQETQYF
TRBV19	many	.	TRBJ2-1	TGTGCCAGTAGTATGGGGGTCTCGAATGACAATGAGCAGTTCTTC	CASSMGVSNDNEQFF
TRBV11-2	few	.	TRBJ2-3	TGTGCCAGCAGCTTAGTCGCAGGGGCCGGTAGCACAGATACGCAGTATTTT	CASSLVAGAGSTDTQYF
TRBV6-5	many	.	TRBJ1-1	TGTGCCAGCAGTTACTCAGCAGGGACACACACTGAAGCTTTCTTT	CASSYSAGTHTEAFF
TRBV7-3	.	.	TRBJ1-2	TGTGCCAGCAGCCGAAACACAGGCTATCGTGGCTACACCTTC	CASSRNTGYRGYTF
TRBV6-1	few	.	TRBJ1-6	TGTGCCAGCACAGGGTTTCAAAGTGCACCCCTCCACTTT	CASTGFQSAPLHF
TRBV7-6	many	.	TRBJ1-3	TGTGCCAGCAGCTTAGCGTTCTGGGCTGGAAACACCATATATTTT	CASSLAFWAGNTIYF
TRBV9	.	.	TRBJ2-2	TGTGCCAGCAGCCGCGGGTGGAACACCGGGGAGCTGTTTTTT	CASSRGWNTGELFF
TRBV6-1	medium-sized	TRBD1	TRBJ1-4	TGTGCCAGCAGATGGACAGGGTTCTATGAAAAACTGTTTTTT	CASRWTGFYEKLFF
TRBV11-2	.	.	TRBJ1-6	TGTGCCAACAGCTCTCTTCTGCGGGCGTACGAGCAGTACTTT	CANSSLLRAYEQYF
TRBV7-2	large	.	TRBJ2-3	TGTGCCAGCAGTGAAAGCACAGATACGCAGTATTTT	CASSESTDTQYF
TRBV10-3	many	.	TRBJ2-5	TGTGCCATCAGGGAGCAAGAGACCCAGTACTTC	CAIREQETQYF
TRBV7-3	large	.	TRBJ2-1	TGTGCCAGCAGCTTAACGTTCGGCGGCTACAATGAGCAGTTCTTC	CASSLTFGGYNEQFF
TRBV20-1	.	.	TRBJ2-2	TGCAGTGCTAGAAGGGACACCGGGGAGCTGTTTTTT	CSARRDTGELFF
TRBV7-8	medium-sized	.	TRBJ2-7	TGTGCCAGCAGCTTAGCGAGGGCAACGGGTTACGAGCAGTACTTC	CASSLARATGYEQYF
TRBV27	many	TRBD1	TRBJ1-1	TGTGCCAGCAGTTTATCGTCAGGGGGCACTGAAGCTTTCTTT	CASSLSSGGTEAFF
TRBV7-3	few	.	TRBJ2-1	TGTGCCAGCAGCTTAGGGTCCAGCTCCTACAATGAGCAGTTCTTC	CASSLGSSSYNEQFF
TRBV5-6	medium-sized	.	TRBJ1-1	TGTGCCAGCAGCTACCGACCAGGAAGGGGGAACACTGAAGCTTTCTTT	CASSYRPGRGNTEAFF
TRBV5-6	many	.	TRBJ1-1	TGTGCCAGCAGCCTTCTGGGGGCTACGAACACTGAAGCTTTCTTT	CASSLLGATNTEAFF
TRBV7-6	medium-sized	.	TRBJ2-7	TGTGCCAGCAGCTTAGGGGACGATACCTACGAGCAGTACTTC	CASSLGDDTYEQYF
TRBV7-6	few	.	TRBJ2-1	TGTGCCAGGAACGGGGGGCTAGTTAATGGGCAGTTCTTC	CARNGGLVNGQFF
TRBV11-2	many	.	TRBJ2-1	TGTGCCAGCAGCTTCGACGCGGGTTGGTTCTTC	CASSFDAGWFF
TRBV5-8	.	TRBD1	TRBJ2-7	TGTGCCAGCAGACCCAGGACAGGGTACGAGCAGTACTTC	CASRPRTGYEQYF
TRBV7-9	medium-sized	TRBD1	TRBJ2-3	TGTGCCAGCAGCTTATACGGACAGGGACCAGATACGCAGTATTTT	CASSLYGQGPDTQYF
TRBV14	few	.	TRBJ1-1	TGTGCCAGCAGCCAAGTTCGGAACAGTCCTAACACTGAAGCTTTCTTT	CASSQVRNSPNTEAFF
TRBV12-3/TRBV12-4	medium-sized	TRBD2	TRBJ2-1	TGTGCCAGCAGTCTAGCGGGGGGGCCCGTTGAGCAGTTCTTC	CASSLAGGPVEQFF
TRBV27	.	.	TRBJ2-1	TGTGCCAGCAGTTTATCATGGGTCCAAGTGACCCAGTTCTTC	CASSLSWVQVTQFF
TRBV24-1	many	.	TRBJ2-2	TGTGCCACCAGTGATTTACAGGGAACGAACACCGGGGAGCTGTTTTTT	CATSDLQGTNTGELFF
TRBV4-1	few	.	TRBJ2-5	TGCGCCAGCAGCCAAGATTACGGGGCTTACAATGAGCAGTACTTC	CASSQDYGAYNEQYF
TRBV7-9	medium-sized	.	TRBJ2-2	TGTGCCAGCAGCGGAACGGGGCAGTACACCGGGGAGCTGTTTTTT	CASSGTGQYTGELFF
TRBV5-4	few	TRBD1	TRBJ1-2	TGTGCCAGCAGTTTAGACAGGGGGCAGGATGGCTACACCTTC	CASSLDRGQDGYTF
TRBV5-1	.	.	TRBJ1-2	TGCGCCAGCAGCTTGGAGACTAACTATGGCTACACCTTC	CASSLETNYGYTF
TRBV5-4	many	.	TRBJ1-6	TGTGCCAGCAGCCCCATCGCGCAAGGAAATTCACCCCTCCACTTT	CASSPIAQGNSPLHF